The source of this TCR beta chain is a study of blood T cell repertoires in COVID-19. For the study at large: Sites across the United States, Italy and Spain contributed samples from acute and convalescent COVID-19. In each case, the material was cDNA or gDNA derived from T cells, B-cell-depleted T cells, or PBMCs.

V shed 4 bases and J 8 bases; nucleotides not matched to a gene: 5. From germline, CDR1 is SEHNR and CDR2 FQNEAQ (reference sequence). The CDR3 loop spans 13 amino acids. Source study methods: Scientists estimated how many nucleated cells there were by amplifying reference gene primers. Some clones are missing from TCRdb's copy, which holds only in-frame ones; the method was immunoSEQ multiplex PCR. Clone size and V and J calls were adopted from that table, with D and trimming inferred from the DNA. The repertoire holds roughly 140,000 clones, with roughly 88% as singletons. The specimen was peripheral blood. This TCR derives from a woman in her 50s with acute or convalescent COVID-19. The chain employs TRBV7-9 and TRBJ1-5; 7 nucleotides align to TRBD1. The chain's CDR3 is CASSSTGNEPQHF. The CDR3, as DNA: TGTGCCAGCAGCTCGACAGGGAATGAGCCCCAGCATTTT.